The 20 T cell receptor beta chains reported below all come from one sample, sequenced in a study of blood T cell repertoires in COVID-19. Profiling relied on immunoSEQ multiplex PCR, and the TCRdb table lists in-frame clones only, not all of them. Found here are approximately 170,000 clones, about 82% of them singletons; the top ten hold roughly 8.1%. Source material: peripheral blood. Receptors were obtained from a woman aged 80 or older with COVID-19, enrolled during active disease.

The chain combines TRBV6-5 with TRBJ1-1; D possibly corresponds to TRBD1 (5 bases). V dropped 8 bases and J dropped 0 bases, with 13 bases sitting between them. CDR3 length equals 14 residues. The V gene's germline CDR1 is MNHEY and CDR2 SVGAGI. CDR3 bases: TGTGCCAGCCTGGGGCGGGGCATGAACACTGAAGCTTTCTTT. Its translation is CASLGRGMNTEAFF.

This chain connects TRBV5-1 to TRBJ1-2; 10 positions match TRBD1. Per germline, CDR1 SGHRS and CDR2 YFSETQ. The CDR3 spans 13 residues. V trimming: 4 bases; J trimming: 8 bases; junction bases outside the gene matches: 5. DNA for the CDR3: TGCGCCAGCAGCCTGGGACAGGGGTCGGGCTACACCTTC. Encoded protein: CASSLGQGSGYTF.

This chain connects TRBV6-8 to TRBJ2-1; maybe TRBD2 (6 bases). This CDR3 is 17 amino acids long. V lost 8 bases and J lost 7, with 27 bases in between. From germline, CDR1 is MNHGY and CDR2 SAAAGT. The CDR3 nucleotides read TGTGCCAGCTCTCGGGGTTGGGGGGACGTTAGGAGGAATGAGCAGTTCTTC. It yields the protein CASSRGWGDVRRNEQFF.

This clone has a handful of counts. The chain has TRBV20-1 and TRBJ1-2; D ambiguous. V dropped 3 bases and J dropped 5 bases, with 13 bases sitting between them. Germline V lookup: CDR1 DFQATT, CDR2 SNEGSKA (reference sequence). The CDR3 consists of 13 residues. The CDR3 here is CSASGGERYGYTF. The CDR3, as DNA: TGCAGTGCTAGTGGTGGGGAGAGGTATGGCTACACCTTC.

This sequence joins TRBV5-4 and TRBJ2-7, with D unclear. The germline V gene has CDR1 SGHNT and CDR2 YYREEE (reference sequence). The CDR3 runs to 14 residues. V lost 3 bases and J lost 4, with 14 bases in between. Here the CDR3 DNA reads TGTGCCAGCAGCTCGCCCCCGAGGTTGTACGAGCAGTACTTC. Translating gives CASSSPPRLYEQYF.

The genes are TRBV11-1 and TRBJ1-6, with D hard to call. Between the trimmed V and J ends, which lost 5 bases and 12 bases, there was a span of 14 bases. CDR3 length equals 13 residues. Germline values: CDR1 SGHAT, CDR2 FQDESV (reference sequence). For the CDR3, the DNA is TGTGCCAGCAGCACGCGGGAGCGGGGACCCCTCCACTTT. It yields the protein CASSTRERGPLHF.

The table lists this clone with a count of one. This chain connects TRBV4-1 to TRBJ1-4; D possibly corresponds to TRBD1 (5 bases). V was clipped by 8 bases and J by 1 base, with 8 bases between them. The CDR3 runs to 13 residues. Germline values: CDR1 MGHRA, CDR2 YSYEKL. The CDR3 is CASRTGTNEKLFF. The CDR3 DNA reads TGCGCCAGCCGAACAGGAACTAATGAAAAACTGTTTTTT.

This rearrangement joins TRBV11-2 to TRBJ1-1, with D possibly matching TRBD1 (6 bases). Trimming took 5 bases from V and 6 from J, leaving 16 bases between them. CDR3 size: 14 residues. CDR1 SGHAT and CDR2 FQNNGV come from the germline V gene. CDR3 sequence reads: CASSAIDRLSEAFF. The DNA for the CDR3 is TGTGCCAGCAGCGCTATCGACAGGCTATCTGAAGCTTTCTTT.

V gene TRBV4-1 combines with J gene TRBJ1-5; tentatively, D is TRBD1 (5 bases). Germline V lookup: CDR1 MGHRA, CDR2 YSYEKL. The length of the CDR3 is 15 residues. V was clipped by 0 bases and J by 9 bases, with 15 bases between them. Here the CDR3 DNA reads TGCGCCAGCAGCCAAGAAGGGGTAGGGAGGTGGCCCCAGCATTTT. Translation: CASSQEGVGRWPQHF.

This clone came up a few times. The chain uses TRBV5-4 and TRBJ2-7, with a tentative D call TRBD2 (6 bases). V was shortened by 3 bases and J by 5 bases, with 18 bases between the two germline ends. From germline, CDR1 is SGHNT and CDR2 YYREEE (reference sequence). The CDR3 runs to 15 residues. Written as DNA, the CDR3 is TGTGCCAGCAGCTCCCGGAAGGAGTCGGGGGACGAGCAGTACTTC. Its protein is CASSSRKESGDEQYF.

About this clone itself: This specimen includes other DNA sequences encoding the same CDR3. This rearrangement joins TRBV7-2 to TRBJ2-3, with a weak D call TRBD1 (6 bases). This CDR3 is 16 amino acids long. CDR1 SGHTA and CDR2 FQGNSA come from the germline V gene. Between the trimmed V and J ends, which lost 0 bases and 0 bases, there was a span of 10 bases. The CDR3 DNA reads TGTGCCAGCAGCTTAGCGGGGACAACTAGCACAGATACGCAGTATTTT. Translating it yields CASSLAGTTSTDTQYF.

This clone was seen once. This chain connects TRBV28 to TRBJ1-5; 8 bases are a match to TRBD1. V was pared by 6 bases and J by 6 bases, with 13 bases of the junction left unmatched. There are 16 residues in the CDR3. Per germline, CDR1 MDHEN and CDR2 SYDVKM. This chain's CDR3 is CASSPPGTGLIQPQHF. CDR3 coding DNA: TGTGCCAGCAGCCCCCCCGGGACAGGTCTTATTCAGCCCCAGCATTTT.

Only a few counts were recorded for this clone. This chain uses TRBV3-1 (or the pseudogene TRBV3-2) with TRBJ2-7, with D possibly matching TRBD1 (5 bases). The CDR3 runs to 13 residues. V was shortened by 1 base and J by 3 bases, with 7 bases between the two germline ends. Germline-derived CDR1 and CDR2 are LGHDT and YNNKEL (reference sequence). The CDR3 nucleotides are TGTGCCAGCAGCCAAGGACAGCACTACGAGCAGTACTTC. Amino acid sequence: CASSQGQHYEQYF.

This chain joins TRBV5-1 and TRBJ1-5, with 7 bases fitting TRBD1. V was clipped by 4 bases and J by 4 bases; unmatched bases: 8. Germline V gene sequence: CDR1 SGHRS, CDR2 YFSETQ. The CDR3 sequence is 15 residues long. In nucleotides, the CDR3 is TGCGCCAGCAGCCAGACTGGACAGGAGAATCAGCCCCAGCATTTT. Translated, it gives CASSQTGQENQPQHF. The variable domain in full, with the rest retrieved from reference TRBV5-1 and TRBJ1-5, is KAGVTQTPRYLIKTRGQQVTLSCSPISGHRSVSWYQQTPGQGLQFLFEYFSETQRNKGNFPGRFSGRQFSNSRSEMNVSTLELGDSALYLCASSQTGQENQPQHFGDGTRLSIL.

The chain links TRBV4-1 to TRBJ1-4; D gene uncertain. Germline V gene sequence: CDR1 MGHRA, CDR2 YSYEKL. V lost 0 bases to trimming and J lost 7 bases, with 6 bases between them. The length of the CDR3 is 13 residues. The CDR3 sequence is CASSQDLLEKLFF. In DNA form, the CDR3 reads TGCGCCAGCAGCCAAGATCTACTTGAAAAACTGTTTTTT.

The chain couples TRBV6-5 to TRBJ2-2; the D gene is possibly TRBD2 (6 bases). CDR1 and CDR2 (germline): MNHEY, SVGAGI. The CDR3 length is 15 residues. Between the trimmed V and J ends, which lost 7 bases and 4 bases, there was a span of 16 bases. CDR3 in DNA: TGTGCCAGCAACATGGAGCGGAGGGGCACCGGGGAGCTGTTTTTT. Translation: CASNMERRGTGELFF.

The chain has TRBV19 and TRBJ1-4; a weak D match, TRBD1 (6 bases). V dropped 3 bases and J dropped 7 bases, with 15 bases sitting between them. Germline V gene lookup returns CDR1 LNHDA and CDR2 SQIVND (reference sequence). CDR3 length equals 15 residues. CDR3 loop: CASSIEGQGSEKLFF. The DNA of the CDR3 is TGTGCCAGTAGTATTGAAGGGCAGGGGAGTGAAAAACTGTTTTTT. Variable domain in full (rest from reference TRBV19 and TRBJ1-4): DGGITQSPKYLFRKEGQNVTLSCEQNLNHDAMYWYRQDPGQGLRLIYYSQIVNDFQKGDIAEGYSVSREKKESFPLTVTSAQKNPTAFYLCASSIEGQGSEKLFFGSGTQLSVL.

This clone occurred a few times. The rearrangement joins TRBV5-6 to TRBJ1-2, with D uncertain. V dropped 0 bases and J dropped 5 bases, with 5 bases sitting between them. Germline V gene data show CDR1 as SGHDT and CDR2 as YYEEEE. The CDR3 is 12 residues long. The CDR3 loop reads CASSLVAYGYTF. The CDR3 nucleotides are TGTGCCAGCAGCTTGGTCGCGTATGGCTACACCTTC.

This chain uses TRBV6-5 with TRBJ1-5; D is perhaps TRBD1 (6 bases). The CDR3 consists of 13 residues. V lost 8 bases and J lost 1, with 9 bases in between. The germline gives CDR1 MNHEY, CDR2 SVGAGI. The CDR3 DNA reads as TGTGCCAGCGAAACAGGGAGCAATCAGCCCCAGCATTTT. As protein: CASETGSNQPQHF.

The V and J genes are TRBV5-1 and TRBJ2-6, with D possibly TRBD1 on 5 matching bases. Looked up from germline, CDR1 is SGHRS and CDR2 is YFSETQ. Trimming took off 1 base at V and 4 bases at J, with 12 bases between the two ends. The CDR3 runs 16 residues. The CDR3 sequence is CASSLPGPDGANVLTF. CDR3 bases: TGCGCCAGCAGCTTGCCAGGGCCGGACGGGGCCAACGTCCTGACTTTC. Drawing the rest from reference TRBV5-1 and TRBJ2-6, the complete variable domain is KAGVTQTPRYLIKTRGQQVTLSCSPISGHRSVSWYQQTPGQGLQFLFEYFSETQRNKGNFPGRFSGRQFSNSRSEMNVSTLELGDSALYLCASSLPGPDGANVLTFGAGSRLTVL.